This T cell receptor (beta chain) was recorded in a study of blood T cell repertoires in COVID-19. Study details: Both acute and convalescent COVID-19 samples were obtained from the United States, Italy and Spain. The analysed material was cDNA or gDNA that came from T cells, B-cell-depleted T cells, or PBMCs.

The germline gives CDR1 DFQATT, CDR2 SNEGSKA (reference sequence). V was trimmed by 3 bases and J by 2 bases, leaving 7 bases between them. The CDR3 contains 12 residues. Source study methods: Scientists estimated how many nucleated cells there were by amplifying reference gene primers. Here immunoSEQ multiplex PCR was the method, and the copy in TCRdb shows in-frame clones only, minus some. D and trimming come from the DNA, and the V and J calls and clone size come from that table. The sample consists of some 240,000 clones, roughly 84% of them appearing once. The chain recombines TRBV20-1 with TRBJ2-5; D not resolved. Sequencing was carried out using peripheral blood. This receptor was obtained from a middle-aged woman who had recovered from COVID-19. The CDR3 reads CSASQWQETQYF. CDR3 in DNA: TGCAGTGCTAGTCAGTGGCAAGAGACCCAGTACTTC.